These 10 T cell receptor beta chains were sequenced from one sample in a study of cytomegalovirus exposure and HLA in healthy donors listed by TCRdb under 2017. Libraries were prepared through the immunoSEQ multiplex PCR assay. For the multiplex PCR, a mixture combining 60 forward primers for TCR Vbeta segments and 13 reverse primers for TCR Jbeta segments was used. TCRdb holds this immuneACCESS table with in-frame rearrangements only. Some clones are missing; in checked studies, unresolved V genes explain under half, and the rest has no known cause. The record for this sample contains 38,000 or so clones. Approximately 10% of the sample lies in the top ten. The source material was PBMCs. These receptors were collected from a man aged 40-49 years in good health and CMV-seropositive.

The rearrangement links TRBV18 to TRBJ1-3; a weak D match, TRBD1 (5 bases). V was pared by 3 bases and J by 0 bases, with 15 bases between. Germline V gene sequence: CDR1 KGHSH, CDR2 LQKENI. This CDR3 has 17 residues. The CDR3 loop reads CASSPVAGVSSGNTIYF. DNA for the CDR3: TGTGCCAGCTCACCGGTTGCGGGGGTGAGCTCTGGAAACACCATATATTTT.

The V and J genes are TRBV5-1 and TRBJ2-5; 9 bases fit TRBD1. Germline V gives CDR1 SGHRS, CDR2 YFSETQ. V lost 7 bases, J lost 5 bases, and 9 bases stayed unmatched. The CDR3 extends over 14 amino acids. CDR3 protein: CASVQDRGGETQYF. CDR3 coding DNA: TGCGCCAGCGTCCAGGACAGGGGAGGGGAGACCCAGTACTTC.

The chain employs TRBV10-3 and TRBJ1-1; the match to TRBD1 covers 7 bases. J gave up 2 bases and V 6 bases, and 6 bases lay outside the gene matches. CDR1 and CDR2 (germline): ENHRY, SYGVKD. The CDR3 length is 14 residues. CDR3 sequence reads: CAISPGTVNTEAFF. DNA of the CDR3: TGTGCCATCAGCCCCGGGACAGTTAACACTGAAGCTTTCTTT.

This chain connects TRBV5-1 to TRBJ1-3, with D uncertain. Germline lookup yields CDR1 SGHRS and CDR2 YFSETQ. The CDR3 extends over 13 amino acids. Trimming removed 4 bases from V and 9 bases from J, with 14 bases in between. The CDR3 region has the DNA TGCGCCAGCAGCGCCTCAGGTGGGAGCACCATATATTTT. Protein product: CASSASGGSTIYF. Drawing the rest from reference TRBV5-1 and TRBJ1-3, the complete variable domain is KAGVTQTPRYLIKTRGQQVTLSCSPISGHRSVSWYQQTPGQGLQFLFEYFSETQRNKGNFPGRFSGRQFSNSRSEMNVSTLELGDSALYLCASSASGGSTIYFGEGSWLTVV.

In the case of this clone: One end of the junction is discordant with germline, which a read error may explain. This sequence joins TRBV6-6 and TRBJ2-7, with a possible D match to TRBD1 (6 bases). The CDR3 is made up of 14 amino acids. The V gene's germline CDR1 is MNHNY and CDR2 SVGAGI (reference sequence). The CDR3 loop is CASSNSAGVIEQYF. In DNA, the CDR3 is TGTGCCAGCAGTAACTCGGCAGGGGTGATCGAGCAGTACTTC.

About this clone itself: A junction boundary mismatches the germline segment, possibly from a read error. The rearrangement joins TRBV2 to TRBJ2-6; D may be TRBD2 (6 bases). CDR1 is SNHLY and CDR2 is FYNNEI in the germline V gene. The CDR3 has 16 residues. The CDR3 here is CASTPLGGSGANALTF. The CDR3 coding sequence is TGTGCCAGCACCCCCCTGGGGGGATCTGGGGCCAACGCCCTGACTTTC.

The V gene is TRBV2, the J gene TRBJ2-1; the D gene is possibly TRBD1 (6 bases). The CDR3 is 15 residues long. Trimming removed 2 bases from V and 5 bases from J, with 13 bases in between. Germline V CDR1 and CDR2: SNHLY, FYNNEI. CDR3 loop: CASSERPGANNEQFF. In DNA form, the CDR3 reads TGTGCCAGCAGTGAAAGGCCAGGGGCGAACAATGAGCAGTTCTTC.

The rearrangement links TRBV5-1 to TRBJ2-3; no clear D. The CDR3 extends over 11 amino acids. The germline gives CDR1 SGHRS, CDR2 YFSETQ. V lost 1 base and J lost 5, with 2 bases in between. CDR3 sequence reads: CASSLQDTQYF. The CDR3 nucleotides are TGCGCCAGCAGCTTGCAAGATACGCAGTATTTT.

The V gene is TRBV6-5, the J gene TRBJ2-5; possible D gene TRBD2, 7 bases. Germline assignment: CDR1 MNHEY and CDR2 SVGAGI. The V end was cut by 0 bases, the J end by 5 bases, with 13 bases between. The CDR3 runs to 15 residues. Here the CDR3 reads CASSYSRGGVETQYF. CDR3 bases: TGTGCCAGCAGTTACTCAAGGGGGGGAGTGGAGACCCAGTACTTC.

The rearrangement links TRBV7-2 to TRBJ1-5; D may be TRBD1 (5 bases). The germline V gene encodes CDR1 SGHTA and CDR2 FQGNSA. Trimming took 0 bases from V and 7 from J, leaving 10 bases between them. The CDR3 loop spans 14 amino acids. The CDR3 here is CASSLAGGGQPQHF. The CDR3 DNA is TGTGCCAGCAGCTTAGCTGGGGGAGGGCAGCCCCAGCATTTT.